This T cell receptor beta chain was obtained from a study of identical twins. In TCRdb, the 5' RACE reads were re-called with MiXCR into one record per CDR3 protein. The data show 700,000 to 950,000 distinct CDR3 sequences, with roughly 12% seen just once and under 2% held by the top ten. Study results and caveats: Reduced insertions were recorded for abundant cord blood beta clonotypes, with no such pattern in memory repertoires. Twin sharing of out-of-frame TCR alpha was underestimated by models in monozygotic pairs.

Germline assignment: CDR1 SGHVS and CDR2 FQNEAQ. The length of the CDR3 is 17 residues. V lost 2 bases to trimming and J lost 2 bases; unmatched junction nucleotides: 4. All donors were healthy Caucasians. Turning to this clonotype: The target antigen is unknown.

The same data also contributed to another study, on yellow fever vaccine responses in identical twins. That paper states: Twins reportedly appeared to share part of their vaccine T cell response while keeping part individual.

The chain carries TRBV7-8 and TRBJ2-4; TRBD2 aligns across 12 bases. The source is a woman aged 18 to 35 in good health. Sequencing was carried out using PBMCs. The CDR3 region has the DNA TGTGCCAGCAGCTTAAGACTAGCGGGAGAGTCCAAAAACATTCAGTACTTC. Translated, it gives CASSLRLAGESKNIQYF.